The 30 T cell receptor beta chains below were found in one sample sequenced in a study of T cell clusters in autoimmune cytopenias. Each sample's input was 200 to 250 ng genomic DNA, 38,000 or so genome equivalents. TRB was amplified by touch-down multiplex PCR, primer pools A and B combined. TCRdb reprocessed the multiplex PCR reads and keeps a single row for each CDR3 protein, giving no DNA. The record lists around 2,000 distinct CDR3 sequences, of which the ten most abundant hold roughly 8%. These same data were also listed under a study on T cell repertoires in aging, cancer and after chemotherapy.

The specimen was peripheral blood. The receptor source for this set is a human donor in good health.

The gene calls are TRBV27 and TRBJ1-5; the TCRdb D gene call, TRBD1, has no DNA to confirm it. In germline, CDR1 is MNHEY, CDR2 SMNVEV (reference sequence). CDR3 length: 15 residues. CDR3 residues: CASSLYRYSNQPQHF.

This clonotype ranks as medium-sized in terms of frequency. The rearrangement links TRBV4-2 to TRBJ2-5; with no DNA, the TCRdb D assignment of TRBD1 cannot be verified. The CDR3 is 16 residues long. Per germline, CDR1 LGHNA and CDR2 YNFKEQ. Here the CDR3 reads CASSLWTGGSGETQYF.

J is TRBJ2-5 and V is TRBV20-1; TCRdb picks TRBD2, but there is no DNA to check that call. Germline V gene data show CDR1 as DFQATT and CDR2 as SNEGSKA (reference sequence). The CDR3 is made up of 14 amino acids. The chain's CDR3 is CSARSGRAQETQYF.

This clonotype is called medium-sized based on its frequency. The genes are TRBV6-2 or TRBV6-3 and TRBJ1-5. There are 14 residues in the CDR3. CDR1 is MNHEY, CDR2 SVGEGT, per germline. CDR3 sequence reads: CASSREMLGQPQHF.

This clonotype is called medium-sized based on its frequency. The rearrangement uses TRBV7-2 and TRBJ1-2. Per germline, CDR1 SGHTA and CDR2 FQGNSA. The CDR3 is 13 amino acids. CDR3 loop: CASSFRQSSGYTF.

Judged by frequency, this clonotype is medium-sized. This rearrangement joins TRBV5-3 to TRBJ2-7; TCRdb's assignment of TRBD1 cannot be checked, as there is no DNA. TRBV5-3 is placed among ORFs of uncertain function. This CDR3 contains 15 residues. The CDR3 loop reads CARSNGQPRGYEQYF.

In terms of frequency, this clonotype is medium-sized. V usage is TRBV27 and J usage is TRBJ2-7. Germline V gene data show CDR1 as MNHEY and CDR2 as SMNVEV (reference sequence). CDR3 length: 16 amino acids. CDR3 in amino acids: CASKFNGRKSSYEQYF.

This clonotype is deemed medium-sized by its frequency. CDR3 sequence: CASTRSRTSGSYEQYF. This sequence joins TRBV6-5 and TRBJ2-7; as DNA is missing, the TRBD2 call by TCRdb cannot be tested. There are 16 residues in the CDR3. Germline V lookup: CDR1 MNHEY, CDR2 SVGAGI.

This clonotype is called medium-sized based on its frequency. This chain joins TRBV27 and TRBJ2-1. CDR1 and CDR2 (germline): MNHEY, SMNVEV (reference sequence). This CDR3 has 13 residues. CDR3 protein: CASKRKVYNEQFF.

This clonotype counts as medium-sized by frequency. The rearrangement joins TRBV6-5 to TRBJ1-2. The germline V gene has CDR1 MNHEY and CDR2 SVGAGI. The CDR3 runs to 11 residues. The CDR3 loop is CASGLEGSYTF.

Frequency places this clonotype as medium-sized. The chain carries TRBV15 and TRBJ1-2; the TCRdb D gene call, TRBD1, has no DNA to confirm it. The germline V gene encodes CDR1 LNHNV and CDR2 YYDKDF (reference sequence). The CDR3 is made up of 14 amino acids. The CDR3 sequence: CATSIPRGVGGYTF.

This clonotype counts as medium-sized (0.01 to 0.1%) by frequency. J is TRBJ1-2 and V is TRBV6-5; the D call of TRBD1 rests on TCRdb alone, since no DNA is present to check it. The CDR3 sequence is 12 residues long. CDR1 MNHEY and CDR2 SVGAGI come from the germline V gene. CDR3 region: CASTLTGRGYTF.

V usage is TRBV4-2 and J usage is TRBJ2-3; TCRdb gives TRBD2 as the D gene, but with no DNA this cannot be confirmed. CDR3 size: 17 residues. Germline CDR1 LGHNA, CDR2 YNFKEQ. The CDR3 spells CASSQDISGRATDTQYF.

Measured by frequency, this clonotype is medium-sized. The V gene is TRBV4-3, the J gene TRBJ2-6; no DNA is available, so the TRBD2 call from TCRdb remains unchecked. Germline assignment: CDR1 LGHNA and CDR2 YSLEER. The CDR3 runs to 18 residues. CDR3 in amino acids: CASSQSSRASAGANVLTF.

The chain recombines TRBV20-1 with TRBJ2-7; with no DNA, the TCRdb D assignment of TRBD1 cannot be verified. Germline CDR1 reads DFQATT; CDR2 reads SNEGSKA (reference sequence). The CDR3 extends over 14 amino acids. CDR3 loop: CSAEDRENSYEQYF.

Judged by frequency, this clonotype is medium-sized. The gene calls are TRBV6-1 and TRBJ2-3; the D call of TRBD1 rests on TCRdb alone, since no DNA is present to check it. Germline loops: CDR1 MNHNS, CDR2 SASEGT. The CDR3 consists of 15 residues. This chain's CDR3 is CASSEMGQGTDTQYF.

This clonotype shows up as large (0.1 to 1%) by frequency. CDR3 sequence: CASSYVGETQYF. The chain carries TRBV6-2 or TRBV6-3 and TRBJ2-5. Germline-derived CDR1 and CDR2 are MNHEY and SVGEGT. This CDR3 has 12 amino acids.

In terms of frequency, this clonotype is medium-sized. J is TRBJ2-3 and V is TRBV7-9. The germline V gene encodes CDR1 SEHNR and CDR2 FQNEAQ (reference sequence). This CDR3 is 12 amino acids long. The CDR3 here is CASTVWADTQYF.

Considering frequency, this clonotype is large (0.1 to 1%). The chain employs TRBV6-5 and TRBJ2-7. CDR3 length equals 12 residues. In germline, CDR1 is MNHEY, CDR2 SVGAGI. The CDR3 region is CASREGPYEQYF.

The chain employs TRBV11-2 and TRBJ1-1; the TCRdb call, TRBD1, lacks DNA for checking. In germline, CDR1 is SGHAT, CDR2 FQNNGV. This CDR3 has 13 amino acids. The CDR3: CASSLDWGGVAFF.

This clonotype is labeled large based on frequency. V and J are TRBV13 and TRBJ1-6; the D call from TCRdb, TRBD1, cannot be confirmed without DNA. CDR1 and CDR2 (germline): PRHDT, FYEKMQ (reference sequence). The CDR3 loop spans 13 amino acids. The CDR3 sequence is CASSLGGGSPLHF.

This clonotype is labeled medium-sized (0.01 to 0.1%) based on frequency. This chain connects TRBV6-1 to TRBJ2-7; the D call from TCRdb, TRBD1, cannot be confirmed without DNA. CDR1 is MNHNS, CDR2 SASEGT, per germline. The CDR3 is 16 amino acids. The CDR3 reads CASSDPGQAYSYEQYF.

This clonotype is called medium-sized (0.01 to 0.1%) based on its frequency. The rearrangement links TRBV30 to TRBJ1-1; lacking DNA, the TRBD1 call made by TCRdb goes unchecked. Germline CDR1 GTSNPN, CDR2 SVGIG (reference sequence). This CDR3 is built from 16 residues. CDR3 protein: CAWSVRGWGMNTEAFF.

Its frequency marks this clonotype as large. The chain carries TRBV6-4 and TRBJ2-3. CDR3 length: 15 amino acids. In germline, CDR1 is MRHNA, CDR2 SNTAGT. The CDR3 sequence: CASSDSSGGTDTQYF.

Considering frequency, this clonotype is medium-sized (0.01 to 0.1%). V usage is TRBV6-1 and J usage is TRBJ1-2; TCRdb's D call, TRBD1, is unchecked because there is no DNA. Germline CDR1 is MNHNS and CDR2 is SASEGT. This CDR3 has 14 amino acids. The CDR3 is CASSLRAANYGYTF.

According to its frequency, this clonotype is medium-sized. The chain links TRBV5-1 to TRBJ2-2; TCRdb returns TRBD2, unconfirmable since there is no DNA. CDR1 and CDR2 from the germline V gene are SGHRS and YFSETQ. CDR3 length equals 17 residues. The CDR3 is CASSLAASGRTTGELFF.

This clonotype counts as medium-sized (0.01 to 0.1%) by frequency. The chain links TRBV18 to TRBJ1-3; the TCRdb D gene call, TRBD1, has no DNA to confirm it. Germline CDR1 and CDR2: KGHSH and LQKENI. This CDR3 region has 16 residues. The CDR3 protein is CASSPSPGFSGNTIYF.

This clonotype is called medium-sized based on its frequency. CDR3 in amino acids: CASSGEGGALSEQYF. This chain joins TRBV6-1 and TRBJ2-7; TCRdb picks TRBD1, but there is no DNA to check that call. From germline, CDR1 is MNHNS and CDR2 SASEGT. This CDR3 is built from 15 residues.

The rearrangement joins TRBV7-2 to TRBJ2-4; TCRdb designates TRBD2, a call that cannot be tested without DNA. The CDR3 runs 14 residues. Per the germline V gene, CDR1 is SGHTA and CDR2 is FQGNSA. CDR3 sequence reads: CASSPGRVRDIQYF.

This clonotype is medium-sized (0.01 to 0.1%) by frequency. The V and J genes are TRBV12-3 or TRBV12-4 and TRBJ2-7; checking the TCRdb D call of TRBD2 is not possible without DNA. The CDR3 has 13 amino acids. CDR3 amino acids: CASGTSGTYEQYF.